This TCR beta chain was found in a study of cytomegalovirus exposure and HLA in healthy donors. The study's findings and limits: Further analysis, carried out later, found HLA-associated TCR beta chains more clonally expanded than equally common other chains. Follow-up analysis later connected one missense variant in DCLRE1C with trimming of TCR beta V- and J-genes.

Both 60 Vbeta primers and 13 Jbeta primers went into the PCR. TCRdb's copy holds only in-frame clones and misses some; the assay was immunoSEQ multiplex PCR. Found here are about 130,000 clones, over 60% of them singletons; the top ten hold 4.2%. This CDR3 spans 14 amino acids. Germline V gene data show CDR1 as SGHRS and CDR2 as YFSETQ. The V end lost 4 bases, the J end lost 5 bases, and 16 bases lay between the germline ends. In its sample, this clone was seen a few times. The target antigen is unknown. The sequence was obtained from a male donor in good health and CMV-seropositive. The chain couples TRBV5-1 to TRBJ2-7; tentative D call: TRBD2 (5 bases). Sequencing was performed on PBMCs. For the CDR3, the DNA is TGCGCCAGCAGCCTTGGATCCGGAGGCGACGAGCAGTACTTC. This gives the protein CASSLGSGGDEQYF.